This TCR beta chain was sequenced during a study of blood T cell repertoires in COVID-19. Turning to the study itself: The United States, Italy and Spain supplied acute and convalescent COVID-19 samples. In each case, the material was cDNA or gDNA derived from T cells, B-cell-depleted T cells, or PBMCs.

Per the authors' pipeline: Reference gene primer amplification gave nucleated cell count estimates. Profiling relied on immunoSEQ multiplex PCR, and the TCRdb table lists in-frame clones only, not all of them. That table is the source of V, J and clone size, and D and trimming were worked out from the DNA. Of over 70,000 clones in the sample, 85% to 90% were seen once. Per germline, CDR1 SQVTM and CDR2 ANQGSEA. This CDR3 has 13 amino acids. Trimming at V came to 8 bases and at J to 4 bases, leaving 9 bases not matched to a gene. The receptor comes from a woman older than 75 with active or convalescent COVID-19. Sequencing input: peripheral blood. This chain connects TRBV29-1 to TRBJ1-1; 8 positions match TRBD1. CDR3 amino acids: CSYTITGGTEAFF. The CDR3 DNA reads as TGCAGCTATACCATAACAGGGGGCACTGAAGCTTTCTTT.